This TCR beta chain originates from a study of T cell responses to AZD1222 COVID-19 vaccine (dated by TCRdb to about 2021). Regarding the complete study: AZD1222 recipients with second doses at about 4 weeks or about 12 weeks were pooled, because spike-specific TCR depth and breadth did not differ between schedules. TCR sequencing was performed for roughly 250 trial participants, of whom 200 to 220 were given two doses of AZD1222 and 26 were given two doses of MenACWY control vaccine. Trial participants were enrolled by age into 18-55, 56-69 and 70-plus year subgroups, with roughly 150, 30 and 60 TCR-sequenced participants respectively.

The research as a whole found: In the small 56-69-year group, the increase in depth fell short of significance, most likely because of low power. After two AZD1222 doses, spike-specific TCR breadth and depth were significantly higher than at day 0 and than in MenACWY recipients. Epitopes outside the regions mutated in the B.1.351 and B.1.1.7 variants were reportedly recognized by nearly half of the unique spike-specific TCRs. No day 14 peak-response samples were available, so repertoires were characterized only after the peak T cell response. The whole spike protein was spanned by vaccine-associated CD4 TCRs, and dominant responses were seen in regions 160-218 and 743-854. Most participants were white British and females outnumbered males, and the authors suggested that clonal diversity may have been underestimated. Conclusions about previously exposed vaccinees are limited, since just five or six AZD1222 recipients were seropositive for SARS-CoV-2 at baseline.

The table lists this clone with a count of one. Its antigen is currently not known. No base quality information exists; no much larger clone differs at one position. The CDR3 regions of human TCRbeta chains were analyzed by immunosequencing. Concerning the study's data processing: Repertoire TCRs were matched against a reference library of SARS-CoV-2-specific TCRs generated with the MIRA antigen-specificity platform. Breadth was defined as the fraction of unique TCRs that were SARS-CoV-2-associated. Depth was defined as the fraction of total T cells that were SARS-CoV-2-associated. Each spike-specific TCR was assigned to its reactive spike region and to a CD4 or CD8 class using the MIRA data. Log10-transformed breadth and depth values were compared by one-way ANOVA with Sidak's multiple comparisons tests. TCRdb holds this immuneACCESS table with in-frame rearrangements only. Some clones are missing; in checked studies, unresolved V genes explain under half, and the rest has no known cause. V and J calls and clone size are given by that table; D and trimming were obtained from the DNA. This sample holds roughly 130,000 clones; roughly 87% were observed only once. Of the sample, 1.3% to 1.5% is held by the ten largest clones.

In light of the paper, this sample's time point label describes: baseline before first vaccination. Vaccinee samples were obtained from the UK trials COV001 and COV002, which included a single-blind randomized controlled phase 2/3 trial of AZD1222 (ChAdOx1 nCoV-19) in healthy adults. Trial participant PBMC samples were collected at day 0 and day 28 after the second dose for TCRbeta chain sequencing. This TCR came from an adult in good health. The sample here was peripheral blood, taken on day 0 of AZD1222 vaccination.

The CDR3 reads as follows: CASSLGGWLGFTDTQYF. DNA sequence: TGTGCCAGCAGCTTGGGCGGCTGGCTGGGTTTCACAGATACGCAGTATTTT. The chain is encoded by TRBV5-8 joined to TRBJ2-3, with no confident D gene call. CDR1 and CDR2 were assigned from the germline V gene as SGHTS and YDEGEE. The CDR3, from cysteine to phenylalanine, totals 17 residues. Only the CDR3 part of the read is kept: 51 bases, read in frame from the first base. V loses 0 bases, J loses 2 bases, and the germline ends lie 16 bases apart.